Listed below are T cell receptor beta chains from one sample, sequenced in a study of type 1 and type 2 diabetes patients. Each CDR3 protein is one row after TCRdb ran MiXCR on the multiplex PCR reads. This table has about 270,000 distinct CDR3 sequences, approximately 45% appearing once. Sequencing was performed on peripheral blood mononuclear cells (PBMCs). The source of these receptors is a man between 18 and 29 years old with type 2 diabetes. CDR3s include the opening cysteine and the closing phenylalanine or tryptophan. A D gene is named only where the DNA matches it firmly. Some rows have no size entry. The others give once, few or many, or a class for an expanded clone.

abundance	d_gene	v_gene	j_gene	CDR3aa	CDR3nt
-	-	TRBV2	TRBJ1-6	CASSVELGNSPLHF	TGTGCCAGCAGTGTTGAGTTGGGAAATTCACCCCTCCACTTT
-	TRBD2	TRBV7-8	TRBJ2-1	CASSWLSGRLFF	TGTGCCAGCAGCTGGTTAAGCGGGAGGCTGTTCTTC
-	TRBD1	TRBV20-1	TRBJ2-7	CSARGGSGTELYEQYF	TGCAGTGCTAGAGGGGGCTCCGGGACAGAACTCTACGAGCAGTACTTC
few	-	TRBV27	TRBJ2-1	CASSLRSNEQFF	TGTGCCAGCAGTTTGAGGAGCAATGAGCAGTTCTTC
-	-	TRBV12-3/TRBV12-4	TRBJ1-3	CASSPQGLAGNTIYF	TGTGCCAGCAGCCCACAGGGTCTGGCTGGAAACACCATATATTTT
few	TRBD2	TRBV9	TRBJ2-3	CASSSSGRVADTQYF	TGTGCCAGCAGCTCAAGCGGGAGAGTAGCAGATACGCAGTATTTT
few	TRBD2	TRBV11-2	TRBJ2-3	CASSGLAGTDTQYF	TGTGCCAGCAGCGGACTAGCCGGAACAGATACGCAGTATTTT
-	-	TRBV15	TRBJ2-2	CATSSTGSQNPGELFF	TGTGCCACCAGCAGTACAGGAAGTCAGAACCCCGGGGAGCTGTTTTTT
-	-	TRBV20-1	TRBJ2-5	CSARTWGTQYF	TGCAGTGCGCGGACGTGGGGGACCCAGTACTTC
few	-	TRBV7-2	TRBJ2-7	CASSLEGRLGEQYF	TGTGCCAGCAGCTTAGAAGGTCGTCTGGGAGAGCAGTACTTC
-	-	TRBV24-1	TRBJ2-1	CATSDSRSGRREQFF	TGTGCCACCAGTGATTCGAGGTCAGGGAGGCGTGAGCAGTTCTTC
once	-	TRBV5-6	TRBJ2-5	CASLPRGEEETQYF	TGTGCCAGCCTCCCGAGGGGGGAAGAGGAGACCCAGTACTTC
many	-	TRBV20-1	TRBJ1-2	CSARPDRYGYTF	TGCAGTGCTAGACCAGACAGATATGGCTACACCTTC
-	-	TRBV19	TRBJ1-5	CASTREGPNQPQHF	TGTGCCAGTACCAGAGAGGGACCAAATCAGCCCCAGCATTTT
few	-	TRBV6-6	TRBJ1-5	CASSSNNQPQHF	TGTGCCAGCAGTTCCAATAATCAGCCCCAGCATTTT
few	-	TRBV6-1	TRBJ2-3	CASIKTSLQSTDTQYF	TGTGCCAGCATCAAAACTAGCCTCCAAAGCACAGATACGCAGTATTTT
-	-	TRBV7-3	TRBJ1-2	CASSLAQWAPYSSGYTF	TGTGCCAGCAGCTTAGCGCAGTGGGCCCCCTACTCGTCTGGCTACACCTTC
-	-	TRBV30	TRBJ1-1	CAWSADTNTEAFF	TGTGCCTGGAGTGCCGATACGAACACTGAAGCTTTCTTT
-	TRBD1	TRBV11-2	TRBJ1-1	CASSLGRGTGAFF	TGTGCCAGCAGCTTGGGTCGCGGGACAGGAGCTTTCTTT
few	-	TRBV7-2	TRBJ1-1	CASSLFRERTEAFF	TGTGCCAGCAGCTTATTTCGGGAGAGGACTGAAGCTTTCTTT
-	-	TRBV6-6	TRBJ1-1	CASSMTGMNTEAFF	TGTGCCAGCAGTATGACAGGTATGAACACTGAAGCTTTCTTT
-	-	TRBV30	TRBJ2-2	CAWNAALGSGELFF	TGTGCCTGGAACGCTGCCTTGGGGTCCGGGGAGCTGTTTTTT
-	-	TRBV6-6	TRBJ2-4	CASSYSKGIQYF	TGTGCCAGCAGTTACTCGAAGGGCATTCAGTACTTC
-	-	TRBV28	TRBJ1-4	CASSLTDNEKLFF	TGTGCCAGCAGTTTGACTGACAATGAAAAACTGTTTTTT
-	-	TRBV19	TRBJ2-2	CASSPLTGGTGELFF	TGTGCCAGTAGTCCCCTGACAGGAGGTACCGGGGAGCTGTTTTTT
-	TRBD1	TRBV7-3	TRBJ2-2	CASSQGAKTGELFF	TGTGCCAGCAGCCAGGGGGCGAAAACCGGGGAGCTGTTTTTT
-	-	TRBV19	TRBJ1-1	CASSMRQLAFF	TGTGCCAGTAGTATGCGACAACTGGCTTTCTTT
-	TRBD1	TRBV7-8	TRBJ1-1	CASSFPQGALTEAFF	TGTGCCAGCAGCTTCCCGCAGGGGGCCCTCACTGAAGCTTTCTTT
-	TRBD2	TRBV2	TRBJ2-1	CASSEMERGTQFF	TGTGCCAGCAGTGAAATGGAGCGGGGGACGCAGTTCTTC
once	TRBD1	TRBV28	TRBJ2-3	CASSLLGDRGADTQYF	TGTGCCAGCAGTTTATTGGGGGACAGGGGTGCGGATACGCAGTATTTT
-	-	TRBV6-5	TRBJ1-2	CASSYSIREEGYTF	TGTGCCAGCAGTTACTCGATAAGGGAGGAAGGCTACACCTTC
many	TRBD2	TRBV2	TRBJ2-5	CASRWTSGGAETQYF	TGTGCCAGCAGATGGACTAGCGGGGGGGCGGAGACCCAGTACTTC
-	-	TRBV2	TRBJ2-7	CASSAPEGSGEQYF	TGTGCCAGCAGTGCCCCTGAGGGATCGGGGGAGCAGTACTTC
few	-	TRBV2	TRBJ2-1	CASSGQLPLANEQFF	TGTGCCAGCAGTGGGCAGCTCCCCTTGGCCAATGAGCAGTTCTTC
few	-	TRBV5-1	TRBJ1-1	CASSSPQRGGMNTEAFF	TGCGCCAGCAGCTCGCCTCAGAGAGGTGGTATGAACACTGAAGCTTTCTTT
many	-	TRBV2	TRBJ2-7	CASRVDYEQYF	TGTGCCAGCAGGGTAGACTACGAGCAGTACTTC
-	-	TRBV19	TRBJ1-4	CASSIIGETNEKLFF	TGTGCCAGTAGTATAATTGGGGAGACTAATGAAAAACTGTTTTTT
-	TRBD1	TRBV5-1	TRBJ1-1	CASSKQGPNTEAFF	TGCGCCAGCAGTAAACAGGGGCCGAACACTGAAGCTTTCTTT
-	-	TRBV19	TRBJ1-1	CASSIATEAFF	TGTGCCAGTAGTATAGCTACTGAAGCTTTCTTT
many	-	TRBV2	TRBJ1-6	CASGWGYGNSPLHF	TGTGCCAGCGGGTGGGGGTATGGCAATTCACCCCTCCACTTT
few	-	TRBV4-1	TRBJ2-7	CASSRDSSTYEQYF	TGCGCCAGCAGCCGCGACAGTTCAACCTACGAGCAGTACTTC
-	-	TRBV28	TRBJ2-1	CASSLDSGTLSYNEQFF	TGTGCCAGCAGTTTAGATTCCGGGACACTCTCCTACAATGAGCAGTTCTTC
-	TRBD2	TRBV20-1	TRBJ2-7	CSARESSGRYEQYF	TGCAGTGCTAGAGAGTCTAGCGGGAGGTACGAGCAGTACTTC
many	-	TRBV25-1	TRBJ2-5	CASTLPRQQETQYF	TGTGCCAGCACCCTGCCCCGGCAGCAAGAGACCCAGTACTTC
many	-	TRBV25-1	TRBJ1-2	CASSVSGSNYGYTF	TGTGCCAGCAGTGTCTCGGGGTCTAACTATGGCTACACCTTC
-	TRBD1	TRBV25-1	TRBJ2-2	CASSDRQGNTGELFF	TGTGCCAGCAGTGATAGACAGGGAAACACCGGGGAGCTGTTTTTT
-	-	TRBV4-2	TRBJ1-6	CASSPAGRSYNSPLHF	TGTGCCAGCAGCCCGGCCGGGAGGTCCTATAATTCACCCCTCCACTTT
-	TRBD1	TRBV24-1	TRBJ1-2	CATSGSGQAYGYTF	TGTGCCACCAGTGGGTCGGGACAGGCCTATGGCTACACCTTC
few	-	TRBV12-3/TRBV12-4	TRBJ1-1	CASSWDLPTEAFF	TGTGCCAGCAGTTGGGACCTTCCCACTGAAGCTTTCTTT
-	-	TRBV20-1	TRBJ1-6	CSARAPIGGRIHNSPLHF	TGCAGTGCTAGAGCCCCCATTGGGGGGCGTATTCATAATTCACCCCTCCACTTT
-	TRBD1	TRBV28	TRBJ1-2	CASSFPPGTGHYGYTF	TGTGCCAGCAGTTTCCCCCCCGGGACAGGGCACTATGGCTACACCTTC
few	-	TRBV6-6	TRBJ2-5	CASGRGGVETQYF	TGTGCCAGCGGACGGGGCGGGGTGGAGACCCAGTACTTC
-	-	TRBV29-1	TRBJ2-2	CSVEIGPLGGELFF	TGCAGCGTTGAAATCGGTCCTCTCGGGGGGGAGCTGTTTTTT
-	-	TRBV7-2	TRBJ2-3	CASSLAGVADTQYF	TGTGCCAGCAGCCTGGCCGGCGTCGCAGATACGCAGTATTTT
-	-	TRBV6-6	TRBJ1-1	CASSSGGGPTEAFF	TGTGCCAGCAGTTCCGGAGGGGGGCCCACTGAAGCTTTCTTT
-	-	TRBV14	TRBJ2-7	CASSQGRGYEQYF	TGTGCCAGCAGCCAAGGCAGGGGTTACGAGCAGTACTTC
-	-	TRBV20-1	TRBJ2-3	CSAKTVYSTDTQYF	TGCAGTGCCAAAACCGTGTATAGCACAGATACGCAGTATTTT